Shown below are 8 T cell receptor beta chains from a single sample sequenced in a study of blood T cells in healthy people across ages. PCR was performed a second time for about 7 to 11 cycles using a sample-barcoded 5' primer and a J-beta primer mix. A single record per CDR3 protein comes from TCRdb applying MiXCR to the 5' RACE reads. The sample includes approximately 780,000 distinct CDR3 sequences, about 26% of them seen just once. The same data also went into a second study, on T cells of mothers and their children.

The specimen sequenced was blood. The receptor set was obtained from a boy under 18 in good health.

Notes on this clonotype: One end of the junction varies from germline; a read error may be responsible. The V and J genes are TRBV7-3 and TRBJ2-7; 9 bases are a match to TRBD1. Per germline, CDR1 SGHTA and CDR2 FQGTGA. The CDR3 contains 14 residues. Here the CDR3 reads CANSPGQGFYEQYF. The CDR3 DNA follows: TGTGCCAACAGCCCGGGACAGGGATTCTACGAGCAGTACTTC.

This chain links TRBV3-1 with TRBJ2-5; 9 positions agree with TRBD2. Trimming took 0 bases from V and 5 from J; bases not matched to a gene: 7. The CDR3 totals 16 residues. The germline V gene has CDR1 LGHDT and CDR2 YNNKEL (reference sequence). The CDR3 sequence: CASSQDAGTSWETQYF. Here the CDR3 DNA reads TGTGCCAGCAGCCAAGATGCCGGGACTAGCTGGGAGACCCAGTACTTC.

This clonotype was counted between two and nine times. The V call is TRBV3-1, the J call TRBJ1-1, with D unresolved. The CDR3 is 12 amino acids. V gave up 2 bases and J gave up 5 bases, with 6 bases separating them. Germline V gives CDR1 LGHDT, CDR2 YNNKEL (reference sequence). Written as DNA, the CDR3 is TGTGCCAGCAGCCAAAGGCCTACTGAAGCTTTCTTT. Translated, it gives CASSQRPTEAFF. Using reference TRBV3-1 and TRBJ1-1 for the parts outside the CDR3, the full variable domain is DTAVSQTPKYLVTQMGNDKSIKCEQNLGHDTMYWYKQDSKKFLKIMFSYNNKELIINETVPNRFSPKSPDKAHLNLHINSLELGDSAVYFCASSQRPTEAFFGQGTRLTVV.

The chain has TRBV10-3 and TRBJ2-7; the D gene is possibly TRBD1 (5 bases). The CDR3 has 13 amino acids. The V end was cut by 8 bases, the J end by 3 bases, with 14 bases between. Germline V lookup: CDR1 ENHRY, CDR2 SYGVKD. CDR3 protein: CAIGHQLNYEQYF. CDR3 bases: TGTGCCATCGGACACCAACTCAACTACGAGCAGTACTTC.

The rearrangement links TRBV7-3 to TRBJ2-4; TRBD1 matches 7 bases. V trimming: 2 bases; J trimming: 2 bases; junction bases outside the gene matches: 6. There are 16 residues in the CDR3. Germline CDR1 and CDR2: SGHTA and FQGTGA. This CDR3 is CASSLSGGETKNIQYF. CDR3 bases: TGTGCCAGCAGCTTATCAGGGGGTGAAACCAAAAACATTCAGTACTTC.

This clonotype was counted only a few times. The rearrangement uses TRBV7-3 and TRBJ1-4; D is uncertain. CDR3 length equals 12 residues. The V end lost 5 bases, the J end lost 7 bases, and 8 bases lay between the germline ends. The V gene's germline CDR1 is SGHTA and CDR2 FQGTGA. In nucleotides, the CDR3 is TGTGCCAGCAGCCCCTCAGTTGAAAAACTGTTTTTT. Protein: CASSPSVEKLFF.

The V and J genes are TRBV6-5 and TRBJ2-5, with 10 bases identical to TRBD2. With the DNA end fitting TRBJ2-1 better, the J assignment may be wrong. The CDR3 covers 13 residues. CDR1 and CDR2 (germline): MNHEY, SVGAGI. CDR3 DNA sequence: TGTGCCAGCAACATAGCGGGGGGCAATGAGCAGTTCTTC. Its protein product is CASNIAGGNEQFF.

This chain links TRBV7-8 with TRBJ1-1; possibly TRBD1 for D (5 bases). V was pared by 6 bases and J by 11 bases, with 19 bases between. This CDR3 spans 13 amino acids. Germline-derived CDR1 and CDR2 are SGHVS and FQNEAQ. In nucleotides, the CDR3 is TGTGCCAGCAGACCCGACAGTTCTTTCTTGGCTTTCTTT. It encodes CASRPDSSFLAFF.